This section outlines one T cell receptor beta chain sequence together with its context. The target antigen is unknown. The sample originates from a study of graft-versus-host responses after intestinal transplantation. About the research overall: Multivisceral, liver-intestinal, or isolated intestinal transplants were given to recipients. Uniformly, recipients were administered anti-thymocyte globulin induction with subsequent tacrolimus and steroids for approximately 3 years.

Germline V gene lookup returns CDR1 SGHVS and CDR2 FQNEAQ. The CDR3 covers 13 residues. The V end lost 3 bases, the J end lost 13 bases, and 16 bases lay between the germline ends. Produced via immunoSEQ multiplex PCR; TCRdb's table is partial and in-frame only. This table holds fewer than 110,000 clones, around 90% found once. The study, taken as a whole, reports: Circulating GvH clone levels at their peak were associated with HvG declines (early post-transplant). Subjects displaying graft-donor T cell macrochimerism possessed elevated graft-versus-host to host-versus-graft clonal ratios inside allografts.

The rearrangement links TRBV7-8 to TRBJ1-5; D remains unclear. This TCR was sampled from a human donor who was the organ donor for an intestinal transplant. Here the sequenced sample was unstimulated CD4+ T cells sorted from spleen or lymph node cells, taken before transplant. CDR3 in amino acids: CASSLGGVRLQHF. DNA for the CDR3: TGTGCCAGCAGCTTGGGCGGGGTGCGTCTTCAGCATTTT.